The 9 T cell receptor beta chains given below trace back to one sample, sequenced in a study of OX40 agonist ivuxolimab in advanced cancers. Generated by immunoSEQ multiplex PCR, the TCRdb table keeps only in-frame clones and is missing some. The table has about 40,000 clones, about 89% seen once; the top ten hold over 0.55%. The material was CD4+ or CD8+ T cells sorted from blood, obtained in a trial of the OX40 agonist ivuxolimab. Every receptor here comes from an adult with an advanced solid tumor such as melanoma, head and neck, liver or kidney cancer.

The rearrangement joins TRBV29-1 to TRBJ2-3, with TRBD2 matching over 7 bases. V shed 7 bases, J shed 1 base, and the junction held 8 bases outside the gene matches. This CDR3 comprises 14 residues. Germline V gene lookup returns CDR1 SQVTM and CDR2 ANQGSEA. CDR3 nucleotides: TGCAGCGCCCTTACTGGGGGGGGCACAGATACGCAGTATTTT. Amino acids: CSALTGGGTDTQYF.

V is TRBV27 and J is TRBJ1-1; D unresolved. This CDR3 contains 14 residues. Trimming left V 5 bases short and J 2 bases short, with 12 bases between. Germline CDR1 MNHEY, CDR2 SMNVEV (reference sequence). The CDR3 spells CASSAWNLNTEAFF. CDR3 DNA: TGTGCCAGCAGTGCCTGGAATTTAAACACTGAAGCTTTCTTT.

V gene TRBV10-3 combines with J gene TRBJ1-1; 8 bases are a match to TRBD1. This CDR3 region has 15 residues. Germline V gene sequence: CDR1 ENHRY, CDR2 SYGVKD. V shed 3 bases and J 1 base; nucleotides not matched to a gene: 4. The CDR3 spells CAISDQGASNTEAFF. CDR3 in DNA: TGTGCCATCAGTGATCAGGGGGCCTCGAACACTGAAGCTTTCTTT.

J is TRBJ2-7 and V is TRBV5-4, with 12 bases matching TRBD1. The length of the CDR3 is 15 residues. With V trimmed by 4 bases and J by 2 bases, 4 bases remained unmatched. Germline V gene data show CDR1 as SGHNT and CDR2 as YYREEE (reference sequence). DNA for the CDR3: TGTGCCAGCAGCCCCCGGGACAGGGGGCCCTACGAGCAGTACTTC. This codes for CASSPRDRGPYEQYF.

The chain joins TRBV6-5 to TRBJ2-2; no clear D. The V end lost 2 bases, the J end lost 4 bases, and 5 bases lay between the germline ends. CDR1 is MNHEY, CDR2 SVGAGI, per germline. The CDR3 extends over 13 amino acids. CDR3 protein: CASSYQPTGELFF. In DNA form, the CDR3 reads TGTGCCAGCAGTTACCAACCCACCGGGGAGCTGTTTTTT.

This chain joins TRBV18 and TRBJ1-5; 8 bases agree with TRBD1. This CDR3 spans 14 amino acids. J gave up 8 bases and V 4 bases, and 7 bases lay outside the gene matches. Germline CDR1 reads KGHSH; CDR2 reads LQKENI. The CDR3 coding sequence is TGTGCCAGCTCACGAGGACAGGGCTACGAGCCCCAGCATTTT. Protein product: CASSRGQGYEPQHF.

V usage is TRBV5-6 and J usage is TRBJ1-1; 7 bases are shared with TRBD1. The CDR3 totals 13 residues. Germline values: CDR1 SGHDT, CDR2 YYEEEE. The trim removed 4 bases at V and 3 bases at J, leaving 3 bases unmatched. CDR3 region: CASSPDRDTEAFF. The CDR3 DNA reads TGTGCCAGCAGCCCAGACAGGGACACTGAAGCTTTCTTT. Filled out from reference TRBV5-6 and TRBJ1-1, the complete variable domain reads DAGVTQSPTHLIKTRGQQVTLRCSPKSGHDTVSWYQQALGQGPQFIFQYYEEEERQRGNFPDRFSGHQFPNYSSELNVNALLLGDSALYLCASSPDRDTEAFFGQGTRLTVV.

The chain couples TRBV6-5 to TRBJ2-7, with D perhaps matching TRBD1 (6 bases). The CDR3 runs 14 residues. Trimming stripped 9 bases from V and 5 bases from J, with 20 bases between. Germline V gene sequence: CDR1 MNHEY, CDR2 SVGAGI. The DNA for the CDR3 is TGTGCCAGTCGACTTCACGGACAGCGCAACGAGCAGTACTTC. The encoded protein is CASRLHGQRNEQYF.

The chain uses TRBV6-5 and TRBJ1-1; D might be TRBD1 (5 bases). The germline gives CDR1 MNHEY, CDR2 SVGAGI. Trimming removed 6 bases from V and 5 bases from J, with 19 bases in between. The CDR3 is made up of 15 amino acids. The CDR3 region has the DNA TGTGCCAGCAGCCCGTACCGGGACGGAGTAACTGAAGCTTTCTTT. This gives the protein CASSPYRDGVTEAFF.